The 21 T cell receptor beta chains presented below share a single source sample, sequenced in a study of T-cell reconstitution after alpha-beta-depleted transplantation in children (dated by TCRdb to 2016 to 2017). The method was PCR. Sequenced using an Illumina HiSeq 2500. TCR library preparation used molecular barcoding, with unique molecular identifiers applied to normalize quantification of the TCRbeta repertoire. TCRdb redid the processing of the public reads, applying fastp at Q25 and MiXCR, and retained in-frame beta chains. For every CDR3 protein sequence, its rows merge into one entry that carries the most common genes and DNA. This sample is represented by approximately 1,000,000 distinct CDR3 sequences; roughly 31% of them were singletons. Of the sample, about 28% is held by the ten largest clones. Interpreted using the paper, the treatment or condition label stands for: allogeneic hematopoietic cell transplantation with graft depleted of TCRalphabeta T cells and CD19 B cells.

Specimen: PBMCs, mostly from graft donor cells, collected 360 days after TCRalphabeta/CD19-depleted stem cell transplant. These receptors originate from a boy younger than two who had a stem cell transplant for SCID, so the T cells may come from the graft donor.

The chain couples TRBV6-5 to TRBJ1-6, with D unresolved. CDR1 and CDR2 from the germline V gene are MNHEY and SVGAGI. This CDR3 spans 14 amino acids. Trimming left V 2 bases short and J 9 bases short, with 11 bases between. The CDR3 nucleotides are TGTGCCAGCAGTTACACTTCCCTTGGTTCACCCCTCCACTTT. Translated: CASSYTSLGSPLHF.

The genes are TRBV19 and TRBJ1-5; D is unresolved. CDR3 length: 16 amino acids. Per the germline V gene, CDR1 is LNHDA and CDR2 is SQIVND (reference sequence). V was shortened by 1 base and J by 0 bases, with 10 bases between the two germline ends. Written as DNA, the CDR3 is TGTGCCAGTAGTATAGGGAGACGAACTAGCAATCAGCCCCAGCATTTT. Its translation: CASSIGRRTSNQPQHF.

This clonotype turned up a few times. The chain couples TRBV9 to TRBJ2-3, with D perhaps matching TRBD1 or TRBD2 (6 bases each). In germline, CDR1 is SGDLS, CDR2 YYNGEE. The CDR3 has 11 residues. V lost 3 bases and J lost 12, with 11 bases in between. DNA of the CDR3: TGTGCCAGCAGCGGGGGGGCTTTACAGTATTTT. It encodes CASSGGALQYF.

V is TRBV20-1 and J is TRBJ2-1, with 10 bases fitting TRBD2. This CDR3 has 16 residues. CDR1 is DFQATT, CDR2 SNEGSKA, per germline (reference sequence). Losses at the gene ends were 5 bases for V and 1 base for J; bases not matched to a gene: 8. The chain's CDR3 is CSALQRGGRSYNEQFF. The CDR3 DNA sequence: TGCAGTGCTTTACAGCGGGGGGGCCGTTCCTACAATGAGCAGTTCTTC.

This clonotype has only a few counts. The chain uses TRBV20-1 and TRBJ1-1; maybe TRBD1 (5 bases). Deletions cut 4 bases from V and 3 bases from J, with 15 bases between. The CDR3 extends over 14 amino acids. The germline CDR1 and CDR2 sequences are DFQATT and SNEGSKA (reference sequence). The CDR3 loop is CSATPRRVDTEAFF. The CDR3 DNA reads TGCAGTGCTACCCCCCGCAGGGTGGACACTGAAGCTTTCTTT.

This clonotype was picked up a small number of times. Here the CDR3 DNA reads TGCAGTGCTAGAGATGGGGGGCAGGCCTACGAGCAGTACTTC. The encoded protein is CSARDGGQAYEQYF. The J gene is TRBJ2-7, the V gene TRBV20-1; D tentatively fits TRBD1 or TRBD2 (6 bases each). CDR1 DFQATT and CDR2 SNEGSKA come from the germline V gene (reference sequence). V gave up 0 bases and J gave up 2 bases, with 11 bases separating them. The CDR3 is 14 residues long.

This clonotype was seen only a few times. The chain employs TRBV4-1 and TRBJ2-7; D is unclear. Germline V lookup: CDR1 MGHRA, CDR2 YSYEKL. The CDR3 has 13 amino acids. V was clipped by 4 bases and J by 2 bases, with 9 bases between them. The CDR3 bases are TGCGCCAGCAGCCTTAAGGTCCCCTACGAGCAGTACTTC. It is translated as CASSLKVPYEQYF.

The J gene is TRBJ2-1, the V gene TRBV6-5, with D possibly called TRBD1 or TRBD2 (6 bases each). Trimming cost V 4 bases and J 8 bases, with 24 bases left between them. From germline, CDR1 is MNHEY and CDR2 SVGAGI. The CDR3 is 17 amino acids. The CDR3 sequence: CASSSPLGGQRGDEQFF. CDR3 sequence (DNA): TGTGCCAGCAGTTCCCCTCTGGGGGGCCAAAGAGGGGATGAGCAGTTCTTC.

This clonotype was picked up a small number of times. The chain employs TRBV25-1 and TRBJ2-1; D unclear. Germline CDR1 MGHDK, CDR2 SYGVNS. V was clipped by 1 base and J by 6 bases, with 7 bases between them. There are 13 residues in the CDR3. The CDR3 coding sequence is TGTGCCAGCAGTGAATCAACCGGCAATGAGCAGTTCTTC. This encodes CASSESTGNEQFF.

The chain is built from TRBV25-1 and TRBJ2-1; D is unclear. There are 13 residues in the CDR3. V lost 7 bases to trimming and J lost 7 bases, with 14 bases between them. Germline V lookup: CDR1 MGHDK, CDR2 SYGVNS. The CDR3 DNA is TGTGCCAGCACCCCCGGGTCCGGGAATGAGCAGTTCTTC. Protein product: CASTPGSGNEQFF.

This clonotype was counted many times. This chain connects TRBV13 to TRBJ2-2, with D tentatively TRBD1 (6 bases). The CDR3 extends over 14 amino acids. CDR1 is PRHDT and CDR2 is FYEKMQ in the germline V gene (reference sequence). V lost 4 bases and J 4 bases, leaving 10 bases between the germline ends. The CDR3 loop reads CASSSRGPTGELFF. DNA for the CDR3: TGTGCCAGCAGCTCCAGGGGCCCCACCGGGGAGCTGTTTTTT.

This clonotype occurred a few times. The chain carries TRBV12-3 or TRBV12-4 and TRBJ1-1, with 10 bases fitting TRBD1. This CDR3 contains 12 residues. V gave up 6 bases and J gave up 8 bases; unmatched junction bases: 3. CDR3 region: CASSDRGREAFF. The CDR3 DNA follows: TGTGCCAGCAGCGACAGGGGGCGCGAAGCTTTCTTT.

This clonotype has ten or more counts. The chain employs TRBV5-1 and TRBJ2-5, with a weak D call TRBD2 (5 bases). The CDR3 runs to 14 residues. Between the trimmed V and J ends, which lost 0 bases and 2 bases, there was a span of 8 bases. The germline CDR1 and CDR2 sequences are SGHRS and YFSETQ. Here the CDR3 DNA reads TGCGCCAGCAGCTTGGGGACTGAGCAAGAGACCCAGTACTTC. Translated: CASSLGTEQETQYF.

This sequence joins TRBV12-3 or TRBV12-4 and TRBJ1-5, with TRBD1 matching over 9 bases. With V trimmed by 6 bases and J by 8 bases, 5 bases remained unmatched. The CDR3 covers 13 residues. In DNA form, the CDR3 reads TGTGCCAGCAGGGACAGGGGTCAAGAGCCCCAGCATTTT. Translation gives CASRDRGQEPQHF.

V usage is TRBV25-1 and J usage is TRBJ2-1; 11 bases are a match to TRBD1. Germline V gene sequence: CDR1 MGHDK, CDR2 SYGVNS. CDR3 length equals 13 residues. Germline trimming cut 3 bases from V and 10 bases from J; bases unmatched to any gene: 2. CDR3 bases: TGTGCCAGCAGTGATAGGACAGGGGGCGAGCAGTTCTTC. Amino acid sequence: CASSDRTGGEQFF.

The rearrangement uses TRBV10-2 and TRBJ2-5; possible D gene TRBD2, 6 bases. The germline CDR1 and CDR2 sequences are WSHSY and SAAADI. Trimming removed 2 bases from V and 7 bases from J, with 20 bases in between. The CDR3 runs to 16 residues. This chain's CDR3 is CASSERGGDSEGTQYF. For the CDR3, the DNA is TGCGCCAGCAGTGAGCGGGGAGGCGACAGCGAGGGGACCCAGTACTTC.

This clonotype was picked up a small number of times. The chain combines TRBV5-1 with TRBJ2-3; TRBD1 agrees at 10 bases. This CDR3 is built from 15 residues. CDR1 and CDR2 from the germline V gene are SGHRS and YFSETQ. Trimming cost V 3 bases and J 5 bases; bases outside gene matches: 6. This CDR3 reads CASSSGTGDGDTQYF. The CDR3, as DNA: TGCGCCAGCAGCTCTGGGACAGGGGATGGAGATACGCAGTATTTT.

This clonotype was observed a handful of times. This chain connects TRBV29-1 to TRBJ2-4; D possibly corresponds to TRBD1 (5 bases). Trimming stripped 4 bases from V and 3 bases from J, with 22 bases between. Germline CDR1 and CDR2: SQVTM and ANQGSEA. The CDR3 extends over 17 amino acids. CDR3 nucleotide sequence: TGCAGCGTTGGAGGACACACCACGCGGTTGGACAAAAACATTCAGTACTTC. Its translation: CSVGGHTTRLDKNIQYF.

The table lists this clonotype with a few counts. V usage is TRBV12-3 or TRBV12-4 and J usage is TRBJ2-1; 9 bases map to TRBD2. There are 13 residues in the CDR3. V lost 7 bases and J lost 6; bases outside the gene matches: 4. CDR3 protein: CASTLTSGNEQFF. The CDR3 DNA follows: TGTGCCAGCACCCTGACTAGCGGCAATGAGCAGTTCTTC.

The gene calls are TRBV20-1 and TRBJ1-4, with 7 bases fitting TRBD1. Germline-derived CDR1 and CDR2 are DFQATT and SNEGSKA (reference sequence). With V trimmed by 6 bases and J by 5 bases, 6 bases remained unmatched. The CDR3 is made up of 13 amino acids. CDR3 nucleotide sequence: TGCAGTGCCATGGGACAGTGGAATGAAAAACTGTTTTTT. The encoded protein is CSAMGQWNEKLFF.

This clonotype appeared many times. The V and J genes are TRBV6-2 or TRBV6-3 and TRBJ2-7, with unresolved D. Germline lookup yields CDR1 MNHEY and CDR2 SVGEGT. CDR3 length: 14 amino acids. V was clipped by 0 bases and J by 4 bases, with 10 bases between them. The CDR3 spells CASSYSTASYEQYF. CDR3 nucleotide sequence: TGTGCCAGCAGTTACTCCACAGCTTCTTACGAGCAGTACTTC.